A selection of T cell receptor beta chains follows, all from one sample in a study of T cell repertoires in cytomegalovirus infection. From the reads, TCRdb called clonotypes with MiXCR, one entry per CDR3 protein. The profile shows around 440,000 distinct CDR3 sequences, 11% of them singletons. The sample taken for sequencing was PBMCs. These receptors all stem from a human donor in good health (CMV status not recorded). Some clones in this sample may be carry-over from other donors' samples. CDR3s include the opening cysteine and the closing phenylalanine or tryptophan. Each record gives: V gene, D gene, clone size, J gene, CDR3 protein, CDR3 DNA. D genes are given only for firm matches. Rows give clone size only sometimes, using once, few, many, or a class for an expanded clone.

V: TRBV19
D: TRBD1
size: many
J: TRBJ2-7
CDR3: CASSTRGSHYEQYF
DNA: TGTGCCAGTAGTACCAGGGGGTCGCACTACGAGCAGTACTTC

V: TRBV28
D: NA
size: NA
J: TRBJ2-7
CDR3: CASSFGHFYEQYF
DNA: TGTGCCAGCAGTTTCGGACATTTCTACGAGCAGTACTTC

V: TRBV5-1
D: NA
size: many
J: TRBJ2-1
CDR3: CASSLGLWNEQFF
DNA: TGCGCCAGCAGCTTAGGGCTGTGGAATGAGCAGTTCTTC

V: TRBV5-6
D: NA
size: few
J: TRBJ1-2
CDR3: CASTRSSGDYGYTF
DNA: TGTGCCAGCACTAGATCCTCAGGGGACTATGGCTACACCTTC

V: TRBV11-3
D: TRBD1
size: few
J: TRBJ2-2
CDR3: CASSFRQGARTGELFF
DNA: TGTGCCAGCAGCTTTAGACAGGGGGCGCGGACCGGGGAGCTGTTTTTT

V: TRBV20-1
D: TRBD2
size: few
J: TRBJ2-7
CDR3: CSARDSRLAGGEQYF
DNA: TGCAGTGCTAGAGATTCGCGACTAGCGGGTGGGGAGCAGTACTTC

V: TRBV11-2
D: NA
size: many
J: TRBJ1-1
CDR3: CASSAREIANTEAFF
DNA: TGTGCCAGCAGCGCACGGGAGATAGCGAACACTGAAGCTTTCTTT

V: TRBV9
D: TRBD2
size: many
J: TRBJ2-7
CDR3: CASSVSGLVSEQYF
DNA: TGTGCCAGCAGCGTTTCGGGACTAGTGAGTGAGCAGTACTTC

V: TRBV24-1
D: NA
size: NA
J: TRBJ2-3
CDR3: CATSESGGADTQYF
DNA: TGTGCCACCAGTGAATCGGGGGGCGCAGATACGCAGTATTTT

V: TRBV4-2
D: NA
size: few
J: TRBJ1-2
CDR3: CASSQDRDMEIANYGYTF
DNA: TGTGCCAGCAGCCAAGATCGTGATATGGAGATCGCTAACTATGGCTACACCTTC

V: TRBV19
D: NA
size: few
J: TRBJ2-2
CDR3: CASSMRGVRNTGELFF
DNA: TGTGCCAGTAGTATGAGAGGGGTTAGGAACACCGGGGAGCTGTTTTTT

V: TRBV20-1
D: NA
size: NA
J: TRBJ2-5
CDR3: CSARTGTSQETQYF
DNA: TGCAGTGCTAGAACCGGGACATCACAAGAGACCCAGTACTTC

V: TRBV4-2
D: TRBD1
size: many
J: TRBJ2-7
CDR3: CASSQTDRGRDEQYF
DNA: TGTGCCAGCAGCCAAACGGACAGGGGGCGGGACGAGCAGTACTTC

V: TRBV10-3
D: NA
size: few
J: TRBJ2-5
CDR3: CAISEEKGQETQYF
DNA: TGTGCCATCAGTGAGGAGAAGGGCCAAGAGACCCAGTACTTC

V: TRBV20-1
D: NA
size: many
J: TRBJ2-3
CDR3: CSARVGRDTQYF
DNA: TGCAGTGCTAGAGTCGGACGGGATACGCAGTATTTT

V: TRBV28
D: NA
size: few
J: TRBJ2-5
CDR3: CATKPQTGQETQYF
DNA: TGTGCCACCAAACCCCAGACAGGACAAGAGACCCAGTACTTC